The clone carrying this T cell receptor beta chain was found many times. Its specificity is not known. Trimming took 2 bases from V and 5 from J; bases not matched to a gene: 5. From germline, CDR1 is MRHNA and CDR2 SNTAGT. The CDR3 loop spans 15 amino acids. Unique molecular identifiers were incorporated into the prepared TCRbeta library. TCRdb independently ran MiXCR on the PCR reads; one entry per CDR3 protein. The table includes over 90,000 distinct CDR3 sequences, under 9% detected once. The sample is drawn from a study of T-cell reconstitution after alpha-beta-depleted transplantation in children. Findings and limits, study-wide: Expanded graft clones, several hundred of them, were reportedly the source of alpha-beta T cells about two months after transplant. At one year after transplant, newly produced T cells mostly accounted for T-cell counts and diversity. Certain patients had high TCRbeta diversity at day 60, and it came from recipient T cells and thymic progenitors that survived.

The source material was PBMCs, sampled before TCRalphabeta/CD19-depleted stem cell transplant. This sequence originates from a boy under 10 years old with acute lymphoblastic leukemia, due to receive a stem cell transplant. The J gene is TRBJ2-1, the V gene TRBV6-4, with TRBD2 identical over 8 bases. CDR3 residues: CASSDGRGGNNEQFF. Written as DNA, the CDR3 is TGTGCCAGCAGTGACGGACGGGGGGGAAACAATGAGCAGTTCTTC.